This T cell receptor (beta chain) is drawn from a study of T cell responses to AZD1222 COVID-19 vaccine (dated by TCRdb to the early 2020s). Study-level background: AZD1222 recipients given second doses at about 4 weeks or at about 12 weeks were pooled, since spike-specific TCR depth and breadth were not found to differ between the two schedules. A total of 233 trial participants underwent TCR sequencing, of whom some 210 received two doses of AZD1222 and 26 received two doses of the MenACWY control vaccine. Trial participants were enrolled into age subgroups of 18-55, 56-69 and 70-plus years, which contained 148, 28 and 57 TCR-sequenced participants, respectively. General findings and caveats noted by the study authors: In the small 56-69-year group, the increase in depth fell short of significance, most likely because of low power. A significant rise in spike-specific TCR breadth and depth was observed after two AZD1222 doses relative to day 0 and relative to MenACWY recipients. Nearly half of unique spike-specific TCRs reportedly recognized epitopes outside regions mutated in the B.1.351 and B.1.1.7 variants. Participants were mostly white British and included more females than males, and it was suggested by the authors that clonal diversity may have been underestimated. CD4 TCRs associated with the vaccine covered the entire spike protein, and the dominant responses were in regions 160-218 and 743-854. Only a handful of AZD1222 recipients were SARS-CoV-2 seropositive at baseline, limiting conclusions about previously exposed vaccinees. No day 14 peak-response samples were available, so repertoires were characterized only after the peak T cell response.

The CDR3 regions of human TCRbeta chains were analyzed by immunosequencing. Per the source publication's procedure: TCRs in the repertoires were matched against a reference library of SARS-CoV-2-specific TCRs that had been generated with the MIRA antigen-specificity platform. Breadth was defined as the fraction of unique TCRs that were SARS-CoV-2-associated. Depth was defined as the fraction of total T cells that were SARS-CoV-2-associated. Using the MIRA data, every spike-specific TCR was mapped to the spike region that the TCR reacted to and assigned to either a CD4 or a CD8 class. Log10-transformed breadth and depth values were compared by one-way ANOVA with Sidak's multiple comparisons tests. This is the immuneACCESS table as TCRdb keeps it, with only in-frame sequences that have V and J called. A part of the clones is gone; compared with another copy, unresolved V genes explain less than half, and the rest is unexplained. V and J calls and clone size are copied from that table; D and trimming were computed from the DNA. This sample gives approximately 100,000 clones in total; about 90% of them show up just once. The top ten clonotypes cover 15% to 20% of the sample.

This sample's time point label indicates: baseline before first vaccination. Vaccinee samples were obtained from the UK trials COV001 and COV002, which included a single-blind randomized controlled phase 2/3 trial of AZD1222 (ChAdOx1 nCoV-19) in healthy adults. For TCRbeta chain sequencing, PBMC samples from trial participants were taken at day 0 and at day 28 after the second dose. Worth noting for this clone: Its antigen is not yet known. No much larger clone exists at a distance of one base, and base qualities are not known.

CDR1 and CDR2, looked up from the germline V gene, are SGHTS and YDEGEE. From the cysteine through the phenylalanine, the CDR3 covers 16 amino acids. The kept DNA is CDR3 alone, 48 bases in frame from the first base. The junction shows trimming of 0 bases on V and 5 bases on J, plus 12 bases between the germline ends. The TCR comes from an adult in good health. The chain links TRBV5-8 with TRBJ1-6; no D gene call is confident. Sequences were derived from peripheral blood, sampled on day 0 of AZD1222 vaccination. The sequenced DNA: TGTGCCAGCAGCTTGGCGGCACAGACACATAATTCACCCCTCCACTTT. Its protein reads: CASSLAAQTHNSPLHF.